Listed below are T cell receptor beta chains from one sample, sequenced in a study of T cells after yellow fever vaccination. TCRdb called the 5' RACE reads again in MiXCR, with one record for every CDR3 protein. The table has some 300,000 distinct CDR3 sequences, 7.5% to 9.5% seen once. This material consisted of CD4+ T cells sorted from PBMCs, taken 5 days after the yellow fever booster vaccination. Receptors originate from a man aged 18 to 35 who received the YFV17D yellow fever vaccine. The CDR3 runs from the conserved cysteine through the conserved F or W. Each record gives: D gene, clone size, J gene, V gene, CDR3 protein, CDR3 DNA. D genes are given only for firm matches. Only some rows state a clone size, as once, few, many or a class for expanded clones.

>TRBD1|.|TRBJ2-5|TRBV29-1
CSVRTGTPLTQYF
TGCAGCGTTCGGACAGGGACACCGCTGACCCAGTACTTC
>.|.|TRBJ2-5|TRBV7-2
CASSLSAGRETQYF
TGTGCCAGCAGCTTAAGCGCAGGGCGAGAGACCCAGTACTTC
>.|few|TRBJ1-3|TRBV18
CASSTGTERNTIYF
TGTGCCAGCTCAACAGGGACTGAACGAAACACCATATATTTT
>.|.|TRBJ2-1|TRBV20-1
CSARLPRKDNEQFF
TGCAGTGCTAGACTACCAAGGAAGGACAATGAGCAGTTCTTC
>TRBD1|.|TRBJ2-2|TRBV27
CASSFLGQGRTGELFF
TGTGCCAGCAGTTTCCTGGGACAGGGGAGGACCGGGGAGCTGTTTTTT
>.|many|TRBJ1-1|TRBV27
CASSLRFANTEAFF
TGTGCCAGCAGTTTACGGTTTGCGAACACTGAAGCTTTCTTT
>TRBD2|.|TRBJ2-3|TRBV5-4
CASSARLAGDTDTQYF
TGTGCCAGCAGCGCGAGACTAGCGGGGGACACAGATACGCAGTATTTT
>.|few|TRBJ2-1|TRBV7-9
CASSSGTRSYNEQFF
TGTGCCAGCAGCTCCGGGACTCGCTCCTACAATGAGCAGTTCTTC
>.|.|TRBJ1-1|TRBV5-1
CASSLWGGNTEAFF
TGCGCCAGCAGCTTGTGGGGGGGGAACACTGAAGCTTTCTTT
>.|few|TRBJ2-2|TRBV7-3
CASSFRTTGELFF
TGTGCCAGCAGCTTCCGGACCACCGGGGAGCTGTTTTTT
>TRBD2|few|TRBJ2-5|TRBV6-6
CASSPWVAGGQQVETQYF
TGTGCCAGCAGTCCCTGGGTAGCGGGGGGCCAACAGGTGGAGACCCAGTACTTC
>TRBD2|few|TRBJ2-2|TRBV6-2/TRBV6-3
CASSRTSGGTRAGELFF
TGTGCCAGCAGTCGGACTAGCGGGGGGACGAGAGCCGGGGAGCTGTTTTTT
>.|.|TRBJ2-2|TRBV7-2
CASSLHRATGELFF
TGTGCCAGCAGCTTGCACAGGGCCACCGGGGAGCTGTTTTTT
>.|.|TRBJ1-2|TRBV29-1
CSVTQGYGYTF
TGCAGCGTGACCCAGGGATATGGCTACACCTTC
>.|.|TRBJ1-1|TRBV11-2
CASRIQEDTEAFF
TGTGCCAGCAGGATACAGGAGGACACTGAAGCTTTCTTT
>.|.|TRBJ2-5|TRBV5-1
CASSLDYRGIETQYF
TGCGCCAGCAGCTTGGATTACCGGGGGATAGAGACCCAGTACTTC
>TRBD2|many|TRBJ2-3|TRBV4-2
CASSQGSSGGVSFQYF
TGTGCCAGCAGCCAAGGATCTAGCGGGGGGGTTTCCTTTCAGTATTTT
>.|.|TRBJ1-6|TRBV4-3
CASSQGGRGSGSYSPLHF
TGCGCCAGCAGCCAAGGGGGTAGAGGGTCGGGATCTTATTCACCCCTCCACTTT
>.|.|TRBJ2-2|TRBV6-1
CASSDPNTGELFF
TGTGCCAGCAGTGATCCGAACACCGGGGAGCTGTTTTTT
>.|.|TRBJ2-2|TRBV6-4
CASSNTGIYTGELFF
TGTGCCAGCAGCAACACAGGGATTTACACCGGGGAGCTGTTTTTT
>.|many|TRBJ2-7|TRBV18
CASSLSSAAPYEQYF
TGTGCCAGCTCACTATCCTCGGCAGCACCCTACGAGCAGTACTTC
>.|many|TRBJ2-3|TRBV27
CASSLEGLGTQYF
TGTGCCAGCAGTTTAGAGGGGTTGGGTACGCAGTATTTT
>TRBD1|few|TRBJ2-1|TRBV7-9
CASSLTGGFDEQFF
TGTGCCAGCAGCTTAACAGGGGGGTTCGATGAGCAGTTCTTC
>.|many|TRBJ1-2|TRBV2
CASSATGNYGYTF
TGTGCCAGCAGTGCAACAGGCAACTATGGCTACACCTTC
>TRBD2|few|TRBJ2-3|TRBV4-2
CASSQDTGGGGADTQYF
TGTGCCAGCAGCCAAGATACTGGCGGGGGAGGGGCAGATACGCAGTATTTT
>.|.|TRBJ1-2|TRBV7-2
CASSLVRDTYGYTF
TGTGCCAGCAGCTTAGTGCGGGACACCTATGGCTACACCTTC
>TRBD1|few|TRBJ2-6|TRBV2
CASPGQGASGANVLTF
TGTGCCAGCCCGGGACAGGGGGCGTCTGGGGCCAACGTCCTGACTTTC
>TRBD2|.|TRBJ2-5|TRBV6-6
CASSVPGLAGVETQYF
TGTGCCAGCAGCGTCCCGGGACTAGCGGGGGTTGAGACCCAGTACTTC
>.|many|TRBJ1-2|TRBV3-1
CASSQQGSYGYTF
TGTGCCAGCAGTCAGCAGGGAAGCTATGGCTACACCTTC
>.|.|TRBJ2-3|TRBV18
CASSPPLDPDTQYF
TGTGCCAGCTCACCACCGCTAGACCCAGATACGCAGTATTTT
>.|.|TRBJ2-5|TRBV20-1
CSALTREETQYF
TGCAGTGCCTTGACTAGGGAAGAGACCCAGTACTTC
>TRBD1|.|TRBJ1-2|TRBV18
CASSPEGQGSGYTF
TGTGCCAGCTCACCAGAGGGACAGGGTTCGGGCTACACCTTC
>.|many|TRBJ1-3|TRBV18
CASSPSQVSSGNTIYF
TGTGCCAGCTCACCTTCGCAGGTCAGCTCTGGAAACACCATATATTTT
>.|.|TRBJ1-1|TRBV9
CASSPHTDTEAFF
TGTGCCAGCAGCCCCCACACCGACACTGAAGCTTTCTTT
>.|.|TRBJ2-3|TRBV4-3
CASSQDYGREDTQYF
TGCGCCAGCAGCCAAGATTACGGTCGGGAAGATACGCAGTATTTT
>.|.|TRBJ1-1|TRBV19
CASNRKNTEAFF
TGTGCCAGTAACCGGAAGAACACTGAAGCTTTCTTT
>.|many|TRBJ1-2|TRBV6-6
CASSYSSARAYGYTF
TGTGCCAGCAGTTACTCGAGTGCCAGGGCTTATGGCTACACCTTC
>.|few|TRBJ2-5|TRBV4-2
CASSQRSLNIETQYF
TGTGCCAGCAGCCAACGGTCCCTAAACATTGAGACCCAGTACTTC
>.|many|TRBJ2-5|TRBV7-9
CASSLDFRETQYF
TGTGCCAGCAGCTTAGATTTTAGAGAGACCCAGTACTTC
>.|few|TRBJ2-2|TRBV12-2
CASRLVSGTSGEGANPGSCFF
.
>.|.|TRBJ2-1|TRBV2
CASSGSRGAYNEQFF
TGTGCCAGCAGTGGCAGTCGCGGGGCCTACAATGAGCAGTTCTTC
>.|.|TRBJ2-6|TRBV5-1
CDSSLWSGAAANVLTF
TGCGACAGCAGCTTGTGGTCAGGGGCTGCGGCCAACGTCCTGACTTTC
>TRBD1|few|TRBJ2-5|TRBV5-5
CASSLGDRGLETQYF
TGTGCCAGCAGCTTGGGGGACAGGGGGCTTGAGACCCAGTACTTC
>.|many|TRBJ2-6|TRBV4-3
CASSQGAGMGANVLTF
TGCGCCAGCAGCCAAGGGGCAGGAATGGGGGCCAACGTCCTGACTTTC
>.|.|TRBJ1-2|TRBV4-3
CASSGIGGLGGNGYTF
TGCGCCAGCAGCGGGATAGGAGGGCTCGGGGGCAATGGCTACACCTTC
>.|many|TRBJ2-1|TRBV27
CASRRVGQQFF
TGTGCCAGCCGCAGGGTCGGGCAGCAGTTCTTC